Listed here are 2 T cell receptor beta chains from one sample, sequenced in a study of blood T cell repertoires in COVID-19. Assay: immunoSEQ multiplex PCR; the TCRdb copy retains only in-frame clones and omits some. The table shows 360,000 or so clones, with 87% occurring only once. The material sequenced was PBMCs or T cells enriched from blood (not recorded which). Receptor source: a woman in her 30s who had recovered from COVID-19.

V is TRBV3-1 (or the pseudogene TRBV3-2) and J is TRBJ2-7; 11 bases are a match to TRBD2. CDR3 length: 17 amino acids. Germline values: CDR1 LGHDT, CDR2 YNNKEL (reference sequence). After removal of 1 base from V and 4 bases from J, the junction contained 9 bases not matched to a gene. The CDR3 DNA reads as TGTGCCAGCAGCCAAGGGGACCGGACTAGCGGGTTGTACGAGCAGTACTTC. The encoded protein is CASSQGDRTSGLYEQYF.

This clone appeared once. DNA of the CDR3: TGTGCCAGCAGCGCGGAAGAGAACACTGAAGCTTTCTTT. Protein: CASSAEENTEAFF. V and J are TRBV6-4 and TRBJ1-1; the D is unclear. The CDR3 has 13 amino acids. CDR1 and CDR2 from the germline V gene are MRHNA and SNTAGT. V dropped 6 bases and J dropped 1 base, with 9 bases sitting between them.